This T cell receptor (beta chain) was captured in a study of blood T cell repertoires in COVID-19. Across the study: COVID-19 samples from acute and convalescent phases originated in the United States, Italy and Spain. PBMCs, B-cell-depleted T cells, or T cells were the source of the cDNA or gDNA that made up the material.

The CDR3 consists of 12 residues. V was clipped by 5 bases and J by 5 bases; unmatched bases: 5. From germline, CDR1 is SQVTM and CDR2 ANQGSEA. As processed by the authors: For nucleated cells, counts were estimated from reference gene primer amplification. Clones were sequenced by immunoSEQ multiplex PCR, and TCRdb holds only the in-frame ones, with some missing. V and J calls and clone size come straight from that table; D and trimming were deduced from the DNA. The top ten hold roughly 2.7% of the sample, which has more than 200,000 clones, approximately 87% seen once. The chain joins TRBV29-1 to TRBJ2-7; 8 nucleotides agree with TRBD2. This clonotype was sampled from an older woman with active or convalescent COVID-19. Material for sequencing was peripheral blood. The CDR3 sequence: CSVSSGSHEQYF. The CDR3 coding sequence is TGCAGCGTTTCCAGCGGGAGTCACGAGCAGTACTTC.